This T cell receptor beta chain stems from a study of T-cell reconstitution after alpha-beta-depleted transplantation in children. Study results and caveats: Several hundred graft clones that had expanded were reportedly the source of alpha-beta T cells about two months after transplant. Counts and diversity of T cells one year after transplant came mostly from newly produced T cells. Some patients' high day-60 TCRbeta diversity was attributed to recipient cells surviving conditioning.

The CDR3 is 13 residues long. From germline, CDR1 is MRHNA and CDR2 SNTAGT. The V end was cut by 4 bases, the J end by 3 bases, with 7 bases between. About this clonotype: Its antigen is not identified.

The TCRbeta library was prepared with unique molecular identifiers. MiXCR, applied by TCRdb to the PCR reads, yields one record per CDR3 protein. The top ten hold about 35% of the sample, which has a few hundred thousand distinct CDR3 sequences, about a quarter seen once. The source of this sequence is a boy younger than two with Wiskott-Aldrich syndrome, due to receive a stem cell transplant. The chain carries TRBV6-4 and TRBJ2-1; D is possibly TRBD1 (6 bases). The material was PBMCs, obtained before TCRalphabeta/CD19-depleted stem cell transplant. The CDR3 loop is CASSGGLYNEQFF. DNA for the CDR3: TGTGCCAGCAGTGGGGGGCTCTACAATGAGCAGTTCTTC.